This T cell receptor beta chain was recorded in a study of T cells after yellow fever vaccination. Background on the study: In the case of low-cell-number fractions, SMART-Seq v4 Ultra Low Input was used for preparation.

TCRdb called the 5' RACE reads again in MiXCR, with one record for every CDR3 protein. The table lists some 200,000 distinct CDR3 sequences, more than 9.5% of them singletons. Sample: CD8+ T cells sorted from PBMCs, taken 15 days after the yellow fever booster vaccination. This clonotype was obtained from a man aged 18-30 years who received the YFV17D yellow fever vaccine.

CDR3 DNA: TGTGCCAGTAGGAGAGGGACAGGGGCTTCCCCCGATACGCAGTATTTT. Its translation is CASRRGTGASPDTQYF. The V call is TRBV19, the J call TRBJ2-3, with 10 nucleotides matching TRBD1. Germline assignment: CDR1 LNHDA and CDR2 SQIVND (reference sequence). CDR3 length: 16 residues. The V and J ends lost 6 bases and 6 bases, in that order; junction bases with no gene match: 12. The whole variable domain, filled in from reference TRBV19 and TRBJ2-3, reads DGGITQSPKYLFRKEGQNVTLSCEQNLNHDAMYWYRQDPGQGLRLIYYSQIVNDFQKGDIAEGYSVSREKKESFPLTVTSAQKNPTAFYLCASRRGTGASPDTQYFGPGTRLTVL.